Below, 10 T cell receptor beta chains from the same sample are listed, as sequenced in a study of shared clonotypes between healthy human individuals. The data were produced by immunoSEQ multiplex PCR, yet TCRdb's version contains in-frame clones alone and is incomplete. The data contain 2 million to 2.5 million clones, around 90% of them singletons. The sample taken for sequencing was naive CD4+ T cells from PBMCs. Subset of the sample: CD45RA+ positively selected. The receptors stem from a young man in good health. Some clones in this sample may be carry-over from other donors' samples.

This clone is a singleton in its sample. The chain is built from TRBV11-3 and TRBJ2-7; the D gene is possibly TRBD1 (6 bases). The CDR3 extends over 13 amino acids. Trimming left V 3 bases short and J 2 bases short, with 8 bases between. Germline V lookup: CDR1 SGHNT, CDR2 YENEEA. The CDR3, as DNA: TGTGCCAGCAGCTTGGACAGAACCTACGAGCAGTACTTC. As protein: CASSLDRTYEQYF.

The chain has TRBV10-2 and TRBJ1-1, with TRBD1 matching over 11 bases. The CDR3 runs 14 residues. Germline lookup yields CDR1 WSHSY and CDR2 SAAADI. The ends lost 8 bases at V and 6 bases at J; junction bases unmatched: 8. This chain's CDR3 is CASSSGQGGAEAFF. The CDR3, as DNA: TGCGCCAGCTCTTCGGGACAGGGGGGTGCTGAAGCTTTCTTT.

This chain connects TRBV6-1 to TRBJ1-1; no clear D gene. The CDR3 has 14 amino acids. The ends were cut back, 3 bases at V and 4 bases at J, with 12 bases in the middle. In germline, CDR1 is MNHNS, CDR2 SASEGT. CDR3 loop: CASSEAAWGTEAFF. In nucleotides, the CDR3 is TGTGCCAGCAGTGAGGCCGCGTGGGGCACTGAAGCTTTCTTT.

The rearrangement joins TRBV7-9 to TRBJ2-7; perhaps TRBD2 as D (5 bases). The germline V gene has CDR1 SEHNR and CDR2 FQNEAQ (reference sequence). Trimming cost V 2 bases and J 7 bases, with 15 bases left between them. CDR3 size: 14 residues. Here the CDR3 reads CASSLKSLDGEQYF. CDR3 nucleotides: TGTGCCAGCAGCTTAAAGTCACTAGATGGGGAGCAGTACTTC.

The chain employs TRBV28 and TRBJ2-7, with TRBD1 matching over 11 bases. The CDR3 runs 13 residues. With V trimmed by 6 bases and J by 5 bases, 3 bases remained unmatched. The germline V gene has CDR1 MDHEN and CDR2 SYDVKM. CDR3 sequence reads: CASREDRGHEQYF. The DNA of the CDR3 is TGTGCCAGCAGAGAGGACAGGGGGCACGAGCAGTACTTC.

This clone was counted between two and nine times. The chain has TRBV19 and TRBJ1-5; no firm D call. Trimming stripped 4 bases from V and 9 bases from J, with 10 bases between. Per germline, CDR1 LNHDA and CDR2 SQIVND (reference sequence). The CDR3 is 12 amino acids. The CDR3 nucleotides read TGTGCCAGTAGTACCCGTTTCCGGCCCCAGCATTTT. This encodes CASSTRFRPQHF. Filled out from reference TRBV19 and TRBJ1-5, the complete variable domain reads DGGITQSPKYLFRKEGQNVTLSCEQNLNHDAMYWYRQDPGQGLRLIYYSQIVNDFQKGDIAEGYSVSREKKESFPLTVTSAQKNPTAFYLCASSTRFRPQHFGDGTRLSIL.

This chain's CDR3 is CASSQDWGQGGTEAFF. CDR3 sequence (DNA): TGTGCCAGCAGCCAAGATTGGGGACAGGGTGGCACTGAAGCTTTCTTT. The rearrangement joins TRBV14 to TRBJ1-1, with 9 nucleotides matching TRBD1. V dropped 0 bases and J dropped 4; count of bases not matched to a gene: 6. Germline V CDR1 and CDR2: SGHDN, FVKESK. The length of the CDR3 is 16 residues.

The CDR3 DNA follows: TGTGCCAGCAGCCGAGGCGAGCAGTACTTC. Translation gives CASSRGEQYF. V gene TRBV2 combines with J gene TRBJ2-7; D remains unclear. Trimming left V 6 bases short and J 6 bases short, with 6 bases between. Germline lookup yields CDR1 SNHLY and CDR2 FYNNEI. This CDR3 spans 10 amino acids.

This chain connects TRBV9 to TRBJ2-7; D uncertain. V dropped 3 bases and J dropped 3 bases, with 16 bases sitting between them. CDR1 SGDLS and CDR2 YYNGEE come from the germline V gene. The CDR3 runs to 15 residues. The CDR3 DNA sequence: TGTGCCAGCAGCGCCCAAAATGACGGATTCTACGAGCAGTACTTC. It codes for CASSAQNDGFYEQYF.

The V gene is TRBV2, the J gene TRBJ1-3; perhaps TRBD1 as D (5 bases). The V end lost 3 bases, the J end lost 4 bases, and 13 bases lay between the germline ends. CDR1 is SNHLY and CDR2 is FYNNEI in the germline V gene. The CDR3 extends over 15 amino acids. CDR3 coding DNA: TGTGCCAGCAGTGAGGTGGCAGGGCCCGGAAACACCATATATTTT. Its protein is CASSEVAGPGNTIYF.